The 19 T cell receptor beta chains below all came from one sample that was sequenced in a study of CD8 T cells in Susac syndrome. cDNA came from about 0.5 to 1 ug RNA primed by random hexamers. TCRdb used MiXCR to reprocess the immunoSEQ multiplex PCR reads, holding one entry per CDR3 protein. The repertoire includes approximately 170,000 distinct CDR3 sequences, around 92% of them detected once, and 0.065% to 0.1% sits in the top ten. The sequencing input was CD4+ T cells from PBMCs. The receptors stem from a human donor in good health.

The gene calls are TRBV9 and TRBJ2-2, with D perhaps TRBD2 (5 bases). This CDR3 contains 14 residues. Trimming pared 0 bases from V and 6 bases from J, leaving 9 bases between. CDR1 is SGDLS, CDR2 YYNGEE, per germline. The CDR3 sequence: CASSVGGFPGELFF. The DNA of the CDR3 is TGTGCCAGCAGCGTAGGCGGGTTCCCCGGGGAGCTGTTTTTT.

The V call is TRBV11-2, the J call TRBJ2-6; D gene uncertain. Germline V gene sequence: CDR1 SGHAT, CDR2 FQNNGV. The germline V and J ends were trimmed by 5 bases and 12 bases, with 26 bases remaining between them. This CDR3 has 17 amino acids. CDR3 sequence (DNA): TGTGCCAGCAGCCCCCGATCGGGCAGCAGAGCAGCCCCCGTCCTGACTTTC. Residues: CASSPRSGSRAAPVLTF.

V is TRBV25-1 and J is TRBJ2-1; 7 bases match TRBD1. The CDR3 sequence is 16 residues long. The V and J ends lost 7 bases and 2 bases, in that order; junction bases with no gene match: 11. CDR1 is MGHDK, CDR2 SYGVNS, per germline. CDR3 nucleotides: TGTGCCAGCACCCCTTCGACAGGGATCGCCTACAATGAGCAGTTCTTC. This codes for CASTPSTGIAYNEQFF.

This clonotype was seen a single time. The genes are TRBV29-1 and TRBJ1-1, with D possibly TRBD1 on 5 matching bases. The CDR3 is made up of 13 amino acids. V was shortened by 4 bases and J by 5 bases, with 14 bases between the two germline ends. Germline V gene data show CDR1 as SQVTM and CDR2 as ANQGSEA. For the CDR3, the DNA is TGCAGCGTTGGTGGGGGGGGTAGGACTGAAGCTTTCTTT. Protein: CSVGGGGRTEAFF.

The chain joins TRBV9 to TRBJ2-3, with a weak D call TRBD1 (6 bases). Trimming cost V 4 bases and J 7 bases, with 13 bases left between them. CDR1 SGDLS and CDR2 YYNGEE come from the germline V gene. The CDR3 runs 13 residues. CDR3 DNA sequence: TGTGCCAGCAGCCCTTCTGGGGGCTATACGCAGTATTTT. It codes for CASSPSGGYTQYF.

V is TRBV20-1 and J is TRBJ1-2; 7 positions agree with TRBD1. V was clipped by 1 base and J by 8 bases; unmatched bases: 13. The CDR3 loop spans 15 amino acids. Germline V lookup: CDR1 DFQATT, CDR2 SNEGSKA (reference sequence). CDR3 sequence: CSARVGQLFYQGYTF. The CDR3 region has the DNA TGCAGTGCTAGAGTGGGACAGCTCTTCTACCAAGGCTACACCTTC.

This clonotype was recorded a few times. The chain joins TRBV20-1 to TRBJ1-1, with D perhaps matching TRBD1 (5 bases). CDR3 length: 14 amino acids. CDR1 and CDR2 (germline): DFQATT, SNEGSKA (reference sequence). Trimming removed 5 bases at V and 3 bases at J, with 16 bases between. CDR3 in DNA: TGCAGTGCTCCTACTGGGGGTGAGGACACTGAAGCTTTCTTT. Translation: CSAPTGGEDTEAFF.

The rearrangement links TRBV5-4 to TRBJ2-1, with D perhaps matching TRBD2 (6 bases). The CDR3 has 15 amino acids. The germline CDR1 and CDR2 sequences are SGHNT and YYREEE (reference sequence). The V and J ends lost 0 bases and 0 bases respectively, with 7 bases between them. This CDR3 is CASSLGRDSYNEQFF. In DNA, the CDR3 is TGTGCCAGCAGCTTGGGGCGGGACTCCTACAATGAGCAGTTCTTC.

V and J are TRBV6-1 and TRBJ1-2; D is unresolved. The CDR3 length is 12 residues. In germline, CDR1 is MNHNS, CDR2 SASEGT. V lost 1 base, J lost 5 bases, and 5 bases lay in between. CDR3 protein: CASSEGTYGYTF. CDR3 nucleotide sequence: TGTGCCAGCAGTGAAGGGACGTATGGCTACACCTTC.

This clonotype was seen only once. This chain uses TRBV5-5 with TRBJ2-2, with TRBD1 identical over 7 bases. The germline CDR1 and CDR2 sequences are SGHKS and YYEKEE (reference sequence). With 0 bases clipped from V and 6 bases from J, the junction kept 8 bases outside the gene matches. CDR3 length: 16 amino acids. The CDR3 region has the DNA TGTGCCAGCAGCTTGGTTTTCTGGCAGGGGGCCGGGGAGCTGTTTTTT. Residues: CASSLVFWQGAGELFF.

The chain employs TRBV7-9 and TRBJ1-4; no clear D gene. CDR3 length: 17 residues. Per the germline V gene, CDR1 is SEHNR and CDR2 is FQNEAQ (reference sequence). V was pared by 5 bases and J by 5 bases, with 21 bases between. The CDR3 protein is CASSQGSTGGPNEKLFF. The CDR3 nucleotides read TGTGCCAGCAGCCAAGGGTCCACTGGAGGGCCCAATGAAAAACTGTTTTTT.

This chain links TRBV10-3 with TRBJ1-5, with D tentatively TRBD1 (5 bases). Germline V gene data show CDR1 as ENHRY and CDR2 as SYGVKD. CDR3 length: 14 residues. Trimming pared 4 bases from V and 4 bases from J, leaving 11 bases between. The CDR3 protein is CAISGGRENQPQHF. The CDR3 coding sequence is TGTGCCATCAGTGGGGGCAGGGAGAATCAGCCCCAGCATTTT.

The chain employs TRBV29-1 and TRBJ2-3, with TRBD2 identical over 7 bases. V lost 6 bases to trimming and J lost 2 bases; unmatched junction nucleotides: 5. This CDR3 is built from 13 residues. The germline V gene encodes CDR1 SQVTM and CDR2 ANQGSEA. The DNA for the CDR3 is TGCAGCGTCACCGGGACTATCACAGATACGCAGTATTTT. It is translated as CSVTGTITDTQYF.

The chain is built from TRBV7-2 and TRBJ2-3, with D uncertain. V was cut by 5 bases and J by 1 base, with 19 bases left in between. Germline V lookup: CDR1 SGHTA, CDR2 FQGNSA. The CDR3 runs to 17 residues. CDR3 DNA: TGTGCCAGCAGCCTAGGCGGAACCCCCAAGGGCACAGATACGCAGTATTTT. Its protein is CASSLGGTPKGTDTQYF.

The chain couples TRBV20-1 to TRBJ2-3; TRBD1 aligns across 8 bases. CDR1 and CDR2 from the germline V gene are DFQATT and SNEGSKA (reference sequence). The J segment lost 4 bases and the V segment lost 3 bases, leaving 6 bases of the junction unmatched. This CDR3 region has 14 residues. The CDR3 DNA follows: TGCAGTGCTAGGACAGGGGTGAGGGCAGATACGCAGTATTTT. This gives the protein CSARTGVRADTQYF.

This rearrangement joins TRBV20-1 to TRBJ2-2, with D possibly matching TRBD2 (5 bases). V was cut by 0 bases and J by 1 base, with 12 bases left in between. Germline values: CDR1 DFQATT, CDR2 SNEGSKA (reference sequence). The CDR3 is 16 amino acids. The CDR3 nucleotides are TGCAGTGCTAGAGATCCACCGGGGATGAACACCGGGGAGCTGTTTTTT. This codes for CSARDPPGMNTGELFF.

V usage is TRBV5-1 and J usage is TRBJ2-1; TRBD2 aligns across 12 bases. Germline assignment: CDR1 SGHRS and CDR2 YFSETQ. With V trimmed by 7 bases and J by 9 bases, 11 bases remained unmatched. The CDR3 spans 15 residues. The CDR3 DNA reads as TGCGCCAGCGTCCGACTAGCGGGAGCCGGCGGTGAGCAGTTCTTC. It translates to CASVRLAGAGGEQFF.

The chain combines TRBV28 with TRBJ1-2; no firm D call. The CDR3 consists of 14 residues. Trimming left V 3 bases short and J 5 bases short, with 13 bases between. Germline CDR1 MDHEN, CDR2 SYDVKM. As DNA, the CDR3 is TGTGCCAGCAGTTTGGAGGGCAGCGTGTATGGCTACACCTTC. Translating gives CASSLEGSVYGYTF.

This chain links TRBV5-1 with TRBJ1-3, with D uncertain. Trimming took 4 bases from V and 0 from J, leaving 11 bases between them. CDR1 SGHRS and CDR2 YFSETQ come from the germline V gene. This CDR3 region has 15 residues. CDR3 DNA: TGCGCCAGCAGCCCTAACGCGCTCTCTGGAAACACCATATATTTT. Its translation is CASSPNALSGNTIYF.